This T cell receptor (beta chain) came from a study of blood T cell repertoires in COVID-19. The wider study: From the United States, Italy and Spain came samples of acute and convalescent COVID-19. The cDNA or gDNA used as material had been derived from T cells, B-cell-depleted T cells, or PBMCs.

V lost 3 bases to trimming and J lost 4 bases; unmatched junction nucleotides: 12. The CDR3 runs to 18 residues. Germline CDR1 reads DFQATT; CDR2 reads SNEGSKA (reference sequence). Repertoires were generated with immunoSEQ multiplex PCR, while TCRdb's copy carries only in-frame clones and drops some. The table records fewer than 250,000 clones, approximately 83% of them present only once. The sample comprised peripheral blood. The source is a woman in her forties with active or convalescent COVID-19. This rearrangement joins TRBV20-1 to TRBJ2-3, with 14 positions matching TRBD2. CDR3 sequence: CSASFWGLAGARADTQYF. The CDR3 region has the DNA TGCAGTGCTAGTTTTTGGGGACTAGCGGGGGCCAGGGCAGATACGCAGTATTTT.